What follows are 30 T cell receptor beta chains derived from one specimen sequenced in a study of T cell responses to AZD1222 COVID-19 vaccine. TCRdb's copy holds only in-frame clones and misses some; the assay was immunoSEQ multiplex PCR. The sample shows some 180,000 clones, around 90% of them seen only once. Sequenced here: peripheral blood, sampled on day 0 of AZD1222 vaccination. Every receptor here comes from an adult in good health.

This clone has a single count. The chain is built from TRBV28 and TRBJ1-5; possible D gene TRBD1, 6 bases. The CDR3 sequence is 13 residues long. Germline CDR1 and CDR2: MDHEN and SYDVKM. V shed 6 bases and J shed 6 bases, with 12 bases lying between them. As DNA, the CDR3 is TGTGCCAGCAGGTCGACAGGCGGTCAGCCCCAGCATTTT. Its translation: CASRSTGGQPQHF.

This chain uses TRBV10-2 with TRBJ2-1, with 8 bases identical to TRBD2. V shed 7 bases, J shed 9 bases, and the junction held 8 bases outside the gene matches. This CDR3 spans 13 amino acids. Looked up from germline, CDR1 is WSHSY and CDR2 is SAAADI. CDR3 coding DNA: TGCGCCAGCAACCCTTTAGCGGGGCGTGAGCAGTTCTTC. It yields the protein CASNPLAGREQFF.

This chain links TRBV28 with TRBJ2-2; a possible D gene is TRBD1 (6 bases). The V gene's germline CDR1 is MDHEN and CDR2 SYDVKM. This CDR3 is 16 amino acids long. V lost 10 bases and J 1 base, leaving 19 bases between the germline ends. CDR3 sequence reads: CATSKLDRMNTGELFF. As DNA, the CDR3 is TGTGCCACCTCGAAATTAGACAGGATGAACACCGGGGAGCTGTTTTTT.

The rearrangement joins TRBV28 to TRBJ1-5; perhaps TRBD1 as D (5 bases). Trimming removed 5 bases at V and 9 bases at J, with 17 bases between. The CDR3 loop spans 14 amino acids. Germline V gene data show CDR1 as MDHEN and CDR2 as SYDVKM. CDR3 amino acids: CASSPPRGSRPQHF. The CDR3 DNA reads TGTGCCAGCAGTCCTCCTAGGGGCTCGAGGCCCCAGCATTTT.

V and J are TRBV7-2 and TRBJ1-5; a weak D match, TRBD1 (6 bases). CDR3 size: 15 residues. From germline, CDR1 is SGHTA and CDR2 FQGNSA. The V gene lost 1 base and the J gene lost 0 bases, with 7 bases spanning the gap. In DNA, the CDR3 is TGTGCCAGCAGCTTAGACAGGGATAGCAATCAGCCCCAGCATTTT. It is translated as CASSLDRDSNQPQHF.

This sequence joins TRBV7-9 and TRBJ1-6; the D is unclear. The CDR3 runs to 12 residues. Germline loops: CDR1 SEHNR, CDR2 FQNEAQ (reference sequence). V lost 3 bases and J 11 bases, leaving 8 bases between the germline ends. The chain's CDR3 is CASSFSGTPLHF. DNA for the CDR3: TGTGCCAGCAGCTTTTCCGGGACACCCCTCCACTTT. The full variable domain, rest sourced from reference TRBV7-9 and TRBJ1-6, is DTGVSQNPRHKITKRGQNVTFRCDPISEHNRLYWYRQTLGQGPEFLTYFQNEAQLEKSRLLSDRFSAERPKGSFSTLEIQRTEQGDSAMYLCASSFSGTPLHFGNGTRLTVT.

The rearrangement uses TRBV7-2 and TRBJ2-5, with no clear D. Germline CDR1 SGHTA, CDR2 FQGNSA. This CDR3 spans 13 amino acids. Trimming left V 5 bases short and J 4 bases short, with 11 bases between. CDR3 sequence: CASSPLRAETQYF. CDR3 nucleotide sequence: TGTGCCAGCAGCCCCCTCCGTGCAGAGACCCAGTACTTC.

This clone was seen a handful of times. V is TRBV10-1 and J is TRBJ2-7; TRBD1 or TRBD2 may be the D gene (5 bases each). The CDR3 has 16 residues. V was pared by 6 bases and J by 2 bases, with 20 bases between. Per the germline V gene, CDR1 is WNHNN and CDR2 is SYGVQD (reference sequence). The CDR3 nucleotides are TGCGCCAGCAGCGCTCTGGGACGGTCGTACGCCTACGAGCAGTACTTC. Its translation is CASSALGRSYAYEQYF.

The rearrangement joins TRBV6-1 to TRBJ1-4, with TRBD1 identical over 8 bases. Germline V gene sequence: CDR1 MNHNS, CDR2 SASEGT. V shed 7 bases and J 8 bases; nucleotides not matched to a gene: 9. This CDR3 has 14 residues. In DNA, the CDR3 is TGTGCCAGCAAAGCGACAGGGGAGGGGGAAAAACTGTTTTTT. Translating gives CASKATGEGEKLFF.

The genes are TRBV28 and TRBJ2-1; 8 bases are shared with TRBD2. This CDR3 is 15 amino acids long. Germline V CDR1 and CDR2: MDHEN, SYDVKM. The J segment lost 2 bases and the V segment lost 10 bases, leaving 10 bases of the junction unmatched. CDR3 sequence (DNA): TGTGCCACCGGGACGGCGGGAGGTACCTACAATGAGCAGTTCTTC. Amino acids: CATGTAGGTYNEQFF. The whole variable domain, filled in from reference TRBV28 and TRBJ2-1, reads DVKVTQSSRYLVKRTGEKVFLECVQDMDHENMFWYRQDPGLGLRLIYFSYDVKMKEKGDIPEGYSVSREKKERFSLILESASTNQTSMYLCATGTAGGTYNEQFFGPGTRLTVL.

This clone was seen just once. The chain carries TRBV7-2 and TRBJ2-1; 9 nucleotides match TRBD2. J lost 4 bases, V lost 5 bases, and 9 bases had no gene match. Germline CDR1 SGHTA, CDR2 FQGNSA. This CDR3 has 16 residues. The CDR3 coding sequence is TGTGCCAGCAGCCCAAGGACTAGCGTCCAGTACAATGAGCAGTTCTTC. Translating it yields CASSPRTSVQYNEQFF. Filled out from reference TRBV7-2 and TRBJ2-1, the complete variable domain reads GAGVSQSPSNKVTEKGKDVELRCDPISGHTALYWYRQSLGQGLEFLIYFQGNSAPDKSGLPSDRFSAERTGGSVSTLTIQRTQQEDSAVYLCASSPRTSVQYNEQFFGPGTRLTVL.

The CDR3 sequence: CASSQARFYEQYF. The CDR3 DNA sequence: TGTGCCAGCAGCCAAGCCAGGTTCTACGAGCAGTACTTC. The V and J genes are TRBV3-1 (or the pseudogene TRBV3-2) and TRBJ2-7; no clear D. In germline, CDR1 is LGHDT, CDR2 YNNKEL (reference sequence). The CDR3 runs 13 residues. V lost 1 base and J 3 bases, leaving 7 bases between the germline ends.

This chain uses TRBV6-5 with TRBJ2-7, with D tentatively TRBD2 (5 bases). This CDR3 spans 15 amino acids. Germline loops: CDR1 MNHEY, CDR2 SVGAGI. V lost 2 bases and J lost 2, with 13 bases in between. CDR3 sequence (DNA): TGTGCCAGCAGTTACGTAGGACTGCTCACCTACGAGCAGTACTTC. Amino acid sequence: CASSYVGLLTYEQYF.

The V call is TRBV20-1, the J call TRBJ2-1; D perhaps matches TRBD1 (5 bases). V lost 3 bases and J lost 6, with 15 bases in between. The germline gives CDR1 DFQATT, CDR2 SNEGSKA (reference sequence). CDR3 length: 14 amino acids. In DNA form, the CDR3 reads TGCAGTGCTAGTAAAAAGGGGCTTAGCAATGAGCAGTTCTTC. This codes for CSASKKGLSNEQFF.

This chain joins TRBV28 and TRBJ1-6; 7 nucleotides line up with TRBD1. Germline-derived CDR1 and CDR2 are MDHEN and SYDVKM. After removal of 6 bases from V and 8 bases from J, the junction contained 13 bases not matched to a gene. The CDR3 spans 16 residues. The CDR3 spells CASSYPLGGADSPLHF. DNA for the CDR3: TGTGCCAGCAGCTATCCTTTAGGGGGCGCAGATTCACCCCTCCACTTT.

The chain combines TRBV5-8 with TRBJ2-2, with 10 bases lining up with TRBD1. Looked up from germline, CDR1 is SGHTS and CDR2 is YDEGEE. The CDR3 runs to 15 residues. V gave up 2 bases and J gave up 6 bases; unmatched junction bases: 4. The DNA for the CDR3 is TGTGCCAGCAGCTTAAGAGGGACAGGGGCCGGGGAGCTGTTTTTT. This sequence encodes CASSLRGTGAGELFF.

This chain uses TRBV5-6 with TRBJ2-7; D call uncertain. Germline CDR1 SGHDT, CDR2 YYEEEE. V was trimmed by 3 bases and J by 8 bases, leaving 15 bases between them. This CDR3 region has 13 residues. CDR3 residues: CASSSPALRQQYF. DNA for the CDR3: TGTGCCAGCAGCTCCCCGGCCCTACGACAGCAGTACTTC.

Note on this clone: An end of the junction differs from the germline gene, which may be a read error. The chain has TRBV6-6 and TRBJ2-7; the D gene is possibly TRBD2 (6 bases). This CDR3 has 15 residues. Germline V gene lookup returns CDR1 MNHNY and CDR2 SVGAGI (reference sequence). Here the CDR3 DNA reads TGTGCCAGCAGTGACTCCGGGACTGCCCTCTACGAGCAGTACTTC. This sequence encodes CASSDSGTALYEQYF.

With regard to this clone: The sample contains more than one DNA sequence encoding this CDR3. The chain links TRBV5-1 to TRBJ2-7; 13 bases fit TRBD2. This CDR3 contains 15 residues. Germline V gene sequence: CDR1 SGHRS, CDR2 YFSETQ. V trimming: 2 bases; J trimming: 2 bases; junction bases outside the gene matches: 1. The CDR3 nucleotides are TGCGCCAGCAGCTTACTAGCGGGAGGGCCCTACGAGCAGTACTTC. Translating it yields CASSLLAGGPYEQYF. Full variable domain (missing parts from reference TRBV5-1 and TRBJ2-7): KAGVTQTPRYLIKTRGQQVTLSCSPISGHRSVSWYQQTPGQGLQFLFEYFSETQRNKGNFPGRFSGRQFSNSRSEMNVSTLELGDSALYLCASSLLAGGPYEQYFGPGTRLTVT.

The chain joins TRBV29-1 to TRBJ1-2; no firm D call. V lost 7 bases and J 0 bases, leaving 15 bases between the germline ends. Germline CDR1 is SQVTM and CDR2 is ANQGSEA. The CDR3 spans 14 residues. CDR3 sequence (DNA): TGCAGCGGATTAGTGGCGACGACTAACTATGGCTACACCTTC. It is translated as CSGLVATTNYGYTF.

This clone was observed a few times. This sequence joins TRBV5-6 and TRBJ1-1, with D possibly matching TRBD1 (5 bases). V lost 4 bases, J lost 10 bases, and 14 bases lay in between. Germline V lookup: CDR1 SGHDT, CDR2 YYEEEE. This CDR3 region has 12 residues. CDR3 DNA sequence: TGTGCCAGCAGCAAGCTGCAGGGTAGAGCTTTCTTT. It translates to CASSKLQGRAFF.

The genes are TRBV6-5 and TRBJ2-7, with D perhaps matching TRBD2 (6 bases). Germline loops: CDR1 MNHEY, CDR2 SVGAGI. CDR3 length equals 14 residues. Trimming pared 0 bases from V and 1 base from J, leaving 7 bases between. CDR3 sequence reads: CASSYSEGSYEQYF. Here the CDR3 DNA reads TGTGCCAGCAGTTACTCGGAGGGGTCCTACGAGCAGTACTTC.

V usage is TRBV18 and J usage is TRBJ1-2; D is ambiguous. This CDR3 is 14 amino acids long. Germline V CDR1 and CDR2: KGHSH, LQKENI. The V end was cut by 3 bases, the J end by 2 bases, with 10 bases between. The chain's CDR3 is CASSPDLGNYGYTF. The DNA of the CDR3 is TGTGCCAGCTCACCCGATCTGGGGAACTATGGCTACACCTTC. Based on the CDR3 plus reference TRBV18 and TRBJ1-2, the full variable domain is NAGVMQNPRHLVRRRGQEARLRCSPMKGHSHVYWYRQLPEEGLKFMVYLQKENIIDESGMPKERFSAEFPKEGPSILRIQQVVRGDSAAYFCASSPDLGNYGYTFGSGTRLTVV.

The chain couples TRBV5-1 to TRBJ2-1; TRBD2 aligns across 8 bases. This CDR3 region has 16 residues. The V and J ends lost 0 bases and 2 bases, in that order; junction bases with no gene match: 4. From germline, CDR1 is SGHRS and CDR2 YFSETQ. CDR3 DNA sequence: TGCGCCAGCAGCTTGGGTGGACTAGCTACCTACAATGAGCAGTTCTTC. Its protein product is CASSLGGLATYNEQFF.

V and J are TRBV5-1 and TRBJ1-5; D unresolved. The CDR3 has 14 amino acids. V was cut by 1 base and J by 2 bases, with 7 bases left in between. The germline CDR1 and CDR2 sequences are SGHRS and YFSETQ. The CDR3 nucleotides are TGCGCCAGCAGCTTGTCTGGGGGCAATCAGCCCCAGCATTTT. It translates to CASSLSGGNQPQHF.

The rearrangement uses TRBV7-9 and TRBJ2-5; D is possibly TRBD1 (5 bases). Germline V lookup: CDR1 SEHNR, CDR2 FQNEAQ (reference sequence). Trimming removed 5 bases from V and 5 bases from J, with 21 bases in between. The CDR3 has 16 residues. CDR3 nucleotide sequence: TGTGCCAGCAGCCTCACTACCTCCCCAGGGATGGAGACCCAGTACTTC. It encodes CASSLTTSPGMETQYF.

The chain recombines TRBV12-3 or TRBV12-4 with TRBJ1-5; perhaps TRBD1 as D (5 bases). The V and J ends lost 4 bases and 7 bases respectively, with 8 bases between them. The CDR3 spans 12 residues. This CDR3 is CASSSGAQPQHF. CDR3 DNA: TGTGCCAGCAGTTCCGGGGCACAGCCCCAGCATTTT.

This chain connects TRBV27 to TRBJ1-1; the D gene is possibly TRBD1 (6 bases). V gave up 4 bases and J gave up 3 bases, with 15 bases separating them. The V gene's germline CDR1 is MNHEY and CDR2 SMNVEV (reference sequence). The CDR3 is 15 residues long. This CDR3 is CASSWDTTGYTEAFF. The CDR3 DNA reads as TGTGCCAGCAGTTGGGACACCACCGGGTACACTGAAGCTTTCTTT.

Comments on this clone: Other DNA sequences in this sample translate to the same CDR3. V is TRBV24-1 and J is TRBJ1-2; unclear D gene. CDR3 length: 11 residues. Per germline, CDR1 KGHDR and CDR2 SFDVKD. Between the trimmed V and J ends, which lost 3 bases and 5 bases, there was a span of 3 bases. In DNA form, the CDR3 reads TGTGCCACCAGTGATCAATATGGCTACACCTTC. It specifies CATSDQYGYTF.

This chain connects TRBV30 to TRBJ2-2; D not resolved. In germline, CDR1 is GTSNPN, CDR2 SVGIG (reference sequence). V lost 1 base to trimming and J lost 6 bases, with 9 bases between them. The CDR3 spans 13 residues. CDR3 protein: CAWSGIMAGELFF. CDR3 sequence (DNA): TGTGCCTGGAGTGGTATAATGGCCGGGGAGCTGTTTTTT.